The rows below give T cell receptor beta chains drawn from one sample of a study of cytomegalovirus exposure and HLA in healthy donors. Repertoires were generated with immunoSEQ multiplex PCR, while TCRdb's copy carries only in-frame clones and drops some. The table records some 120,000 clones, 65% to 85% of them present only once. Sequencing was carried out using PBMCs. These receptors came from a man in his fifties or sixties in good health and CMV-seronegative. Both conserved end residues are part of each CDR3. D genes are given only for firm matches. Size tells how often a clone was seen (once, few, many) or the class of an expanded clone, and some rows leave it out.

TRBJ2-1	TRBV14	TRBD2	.	CASSPSGRVYNEQFF	TGTGCCAGCAGCCCCAGCGGGAGGGTCTACAATGAGCAGTTCTTC
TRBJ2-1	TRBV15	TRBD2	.	CATSRDPSGSYNEQFF	TGTGCCACCAGCAGAGATCCTAGCGGGAGTTACAATGAGCAGTTCTTC
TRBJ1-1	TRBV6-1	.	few	CASSERTPSEAFF	TGTGCCAGCAGTGAACGGACACCCTCTGAAGCTTTCTTT
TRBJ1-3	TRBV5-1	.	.	CASSSIQAVRVENTIYF	TGCGCCAGCAGCTCCATACAGGCCGTTAGGGTTGAAAACACCATATATTTT
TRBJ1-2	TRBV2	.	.	CASTGGNRPNYGYTF	TGTGCCAGCACCGGGGGTAACAGACCTAACTATGGCTACACCTTC
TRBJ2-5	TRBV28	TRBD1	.	CASTTRNRGDEETQYF	TGTGCCAGCACGACTCGAAACAGGGGTGATGAAGAGACCCAGTACTTC
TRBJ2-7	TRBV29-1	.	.	CSVGRVGSYEQYF	TGCAGCGTTGGACGGGTAGGCTCCTACGAGCAGTACTTC
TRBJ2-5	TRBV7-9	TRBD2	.	CASSLSVLAGGSSRETQYF	TGTGCCAGCAGCTTATCGGTTTTAGCGGGGGGATCCTCTAGGGAGACCCAGTACTTC
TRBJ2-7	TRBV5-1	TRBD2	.	CASSLVAGAEYEQYF	TGCGCCAGCAGCTTAGTGGCGGGAGCCGAGTACGAGCAGTACTTC
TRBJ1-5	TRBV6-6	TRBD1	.	CASRDRDSGNQPQHF	TGTGCCAGCAGAGACAGGGACTCGGGCAATCAGCCCCAGCATTTT
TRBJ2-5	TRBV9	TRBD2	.	CASSVGPGRGGSVEETQYF	TGTGCCAGCAGCGTAGGGCCGGGTCGGGGGGGAAGTGTGGAGGAGACCCAGTACTTC
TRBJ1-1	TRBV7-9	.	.	CASSHIMTEMNTEAFF	TGTGCCAGCAGCCACATAATGACAGAGATGAACACTGAAGCTTTCTTT
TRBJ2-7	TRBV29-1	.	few	CSVETGTGTEQYF	TGCAGCGTTGAAACGGGAACAGGGACCGAGCAGTACTTC
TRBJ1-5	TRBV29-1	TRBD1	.	CSVRQGANQPQHF	TGCAGCGTGCGACAGGGGGCCAATCAGCCCCAGCATTTT
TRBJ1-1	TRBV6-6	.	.	CASKSGNTEAFF	TGTGCCAGCAAGTCAGGGAACACTGAAGCTTTCTTT
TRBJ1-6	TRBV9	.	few	CASSVAQISPLHF	TGTGCCAGCAGCGTAGCCCAGATTTCACCCCTCCACTTT
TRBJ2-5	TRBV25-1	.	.	CASSEWGEVETQYF	TGTGCCAGCAGTGAATGGGGGGAAGTGGAGACCCAGTACTTC
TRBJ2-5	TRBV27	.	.	CASSFGDQETQYF	TGTGCCAGCAGTTTCGGTGACCAAGAGACCCAGTACTTC
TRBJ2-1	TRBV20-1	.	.	CSAGGSNEQFF	TGCAGTGCAGGAGGGTCCAATGAGCAGTTCTTC
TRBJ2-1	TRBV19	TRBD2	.	CASTSGTSGGKPYNEQFF	TGTGCCAGTACTTCCGGGACTAGCGGTGGAAAGCCCTACAATGAGCAGTTCTTC
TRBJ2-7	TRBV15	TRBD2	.	CATSRSLAASSYEQYF	TGTGCCACCAGCAGGTCACTAGCGGCGAGCTCCTACGAGCAGTACTTC
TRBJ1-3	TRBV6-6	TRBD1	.	CASSYSDRGGNTIYF	TGTGCCAGCAGTTACTCAGACAGGGGTGGAAACACCATATATTTT
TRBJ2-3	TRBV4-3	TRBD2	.	CASSQDRGIGLAGAIDTQYF	TGCGCCAGCAGCCAAGATCGCGGGATTGGACTAGCGGGGGCCATAGATACGCAGTATTTT
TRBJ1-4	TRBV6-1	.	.	CASSDRWPFNEKLFF	TGTGCCAGCAGTGACAGGTGGCCGTTTAATGAAAAACTGTTTTTT
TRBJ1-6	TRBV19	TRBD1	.	CASSSQTGADNSPLHF	TGTGCCAGTAGTAGCCAAACAGGGGCCGATAATTCACCCCTCCACTTT
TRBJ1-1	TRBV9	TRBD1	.	CASSVGTGVGTEAFF	TGTGCCAGCAGCGTAGGAACAGGGGTGGGCACTGAAGCTTTCTTT
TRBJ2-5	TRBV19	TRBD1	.	CASSTYRGQETQYF	TGTGCCAGTAGTACGTACAGGGGCCAAGAGACCCAGTACTTC
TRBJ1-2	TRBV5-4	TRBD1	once	CASSSPGQGSDGYTF	TGTGCCAGCAGCTCTCCGGGACAGGGTTCCGATGGCTACACCTTC
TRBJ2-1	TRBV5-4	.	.	CASSALAHYEQFF	TGTGCCAGCAGCGCTCTCGCTCACTATGAGCAGTTCTTC
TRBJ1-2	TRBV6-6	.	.	CASSYDASDGYTF	TGTGCCAGCAGTTACGATGCATCGGATGGCTACACCTTC
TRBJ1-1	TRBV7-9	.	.	CASSLDLVTEAFF	TGTGCCAGCAGCTTAGACTTGGTCACTGAAGCTTTCTTT
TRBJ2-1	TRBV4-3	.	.	CASSQDKRRSSYNEQFF	TGCGCCAGCAGCCAAGATAAAAGACGGAGCTCCTACAATGAGCAGTTCTTC
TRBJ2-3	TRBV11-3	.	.	CASSKEAGGTDTQYF	TGTGCCAGCAGCAAGGAGGCAGGGGGCACAGATACGCAGTATTTT
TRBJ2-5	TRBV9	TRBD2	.	CASSVGLAGGWGETQYF	TGTGCCAGCAGCGTAGGACTAGCGGGAGGGTGGGGAGAGACCCAGTACTTC
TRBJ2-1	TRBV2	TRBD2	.	CASTTGTSVVFSEQFF	TGTGCCAGCACGACCGGGACTAGCGTCGTATTCAGTGAGCAGTTCTTC
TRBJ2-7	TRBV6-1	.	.	CASREMRYEQYF	TGTGCCAGCAGGGAAATGAGGTACGAGCAGTACTTC
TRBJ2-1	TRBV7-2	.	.	CASSLIPDDNEQFF	TGTGCCAGCAGCTTAATCCCAGATGACAATGAGCAGTTCTTC
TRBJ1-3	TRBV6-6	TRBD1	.	CASSPGQGENTIYF	TGTGCCAGCAGTCCTGGACAGGGCGAAAACACCATATATTTT
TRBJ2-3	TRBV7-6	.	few	CASSLGLPTDTQYF	TGTGCCAGCAGCTTAGGACTCCCCACAGATACGCAGTATTTT
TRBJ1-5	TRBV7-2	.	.	CASSTRNQPQHF	TGTGCCAGCAGCACCAGGAATCAGCCCCAGCATTTT
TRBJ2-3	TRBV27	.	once	CASSLDRPTDTQYF	TGTGCCAGCAGTTTGGACAGACCCACAGATACGCAGTATTTT
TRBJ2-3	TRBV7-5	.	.	CARSPSGDPSTDTQYF	TGTGCCAGAAGCCCTAGCGGGGACCCGAGCACAGATACGCAGTATTTT
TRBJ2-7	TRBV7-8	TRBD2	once	CASSLGLAVYEQYF	TGTGCCAGCAGCTTAGGACTAGCGGTCTACGAGCAGTACTTC
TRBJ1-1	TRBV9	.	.	CASSGSGSDTEAFF	TGTGCCAGCAGCGGTTCAGGGTCGGACACTGAAGCTTTCTTT
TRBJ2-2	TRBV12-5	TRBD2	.	CASGSGTSGLSGELFF	TGTGCTAGTGGTTCGGGGACTAGCGGGTTGTCTGGGGAGCTGTTTTTT
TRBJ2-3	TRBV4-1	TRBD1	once	CASSQYPTGDSLTDTQYF	TGCGCCAGCAGCCAATACCCCACAGGGGATTCTCTCACAGATACGCAGTATTTT
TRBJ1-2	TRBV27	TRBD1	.	CASSDRGYGYTF	TGTGCCAGCAGCGACAGGGGCTATGGCTACACCTTC
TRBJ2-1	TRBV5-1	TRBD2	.	CASTTRGGLIYEQFF	TGCGCCAGCACTACCCGGGGGGGCCTGATCTATGAGCAGTTCTTC
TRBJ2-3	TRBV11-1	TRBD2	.	CASSPAGTTDTQYF	TGTGCCAGCAGCCCAGCGGGGACCACAGATACGCAGTATTTT
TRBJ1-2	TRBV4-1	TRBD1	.	CASSQVGQDYGYTF	TGCGCCAGCAGCCAAGTTGGACAGGACTATGGCTACACCTTC
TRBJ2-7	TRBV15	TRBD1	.	CATGDRVDEQYF	TGTGCCACCGGGGACAGGGTGGACGAGCAGTACTTC
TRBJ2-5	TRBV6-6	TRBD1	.	CASTRGETQYF	TGTGCCAGCACCAGGGGGGAGACCCAGTACTTC
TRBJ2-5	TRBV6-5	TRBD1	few	CASRPIGQGGETQYF	TGTGCCAGCAGACCCATCGGACAGGGGGGAGAGACCCAGTACTTC
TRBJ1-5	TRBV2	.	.	CASSEGGRWEPQHF	TGTGCCAGCAGTGAGGGGGGGCGGTGGGAGCCCCAGCATTTT
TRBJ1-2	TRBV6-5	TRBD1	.	CASSGLGQGARGYTF	TGTGCCAGCAGTGGGTTAGGGCAGGGGGCTCGTGGCTACACCTTC
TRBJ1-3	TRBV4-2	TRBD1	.	CASSQPGDRGQFGNTIYF	TGTGCCAGCAGCCAACCGGGGGACAGGGGGCAGTTTGGAAACACCATATATTTT
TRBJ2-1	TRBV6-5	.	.	CASSYWDSTYNEQFF	TGTGCCAGCAGTTATTGGGACTCTACCTACAATGAGCAGTTCTTC
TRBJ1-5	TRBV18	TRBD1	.	CASSPRQGGNQPQHF	TGTGCCAGCTCACCTAGACAGGGCGGCAATCAGCCCCAGCATTTT
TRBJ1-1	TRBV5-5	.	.	CASSLILTGNTEAFF	TGTGCCAGCAGCTTAATACTGACAGGGAACACTGAAGCTTTCTTT